This TCR beta chain derives from a study of blood T cell repertoires in COVID-19 (dated by TCRdb to the early 2020s). Describing the broader study: Samples covering the acute and convalescent phases of COVID-19 were provided by collaborators in the United States, Italy and Spain. The prospective study material was composed of cDNA or gDNA derived from T cells, B-cell-depleted T cells, or PBMCs. Deeply sampled blood TCRbeta repertoires from subjects exposed to, actively infected with, or recovered from COVID-19 were included in the dataset. The repertoires were released in a freely available public database intended as a resource for research on the immune response to SARS-CoV-2. Samples came from the ongoing ImmuneRACE study (first 160 participants) plus 1,254 subjects from 6 global collaborators. A de-identified subject ID, COVID-19 status, age in years and sex were almost always included in the sample metadata. Where available, HLA class I and class II types were taken from metadata supplied by the sample provider and were not determined by assay-based typing.

As regards this clone: No antigen is known for it. Base quality data are lacking; no much larger clone is found one base away.

The CDR3 runs 15 amino acids, cysteine and phenylalanine included. Only CDR3 DNA is held: 45 bases, read in frame from base 1. V and J are trimmed by 5 bases and 0 bases, and the gene matches miss 6 bases of the junction. The germline V gene encodes CDR1 SGHNT and CDR2 YENEEA. Each collaborating institution followed its own protocols to collect whole blood in K2EDTA tubes. For TCRbeta analysis, collaborators shipped samples in one of three forms: frozen whole blood, isolated PBMCs, or DNA extracted from either of those sample types. What the work shows at the level of the full study, not this receptor alone: The amount of clinical and demographic metadata varied by source and participant and was provided uncurated.

TCRbeta CDR3 regions were amplified from genomic DNA by means of the immunoSEQ Assay, a bias-controlled multiplex PCR. In the authors' own workflow: Nucleated cell counts per sample were estimated from amplification of reference gene primers within the assay. To quantify the absolute abundance of each unique TCRbeta CDR3 rearrangement, sequence reads were collapsed and filtered. For each sample, productive Simpson clonality was calculated as the square root of Simpson's diversity index across productive rearrangements. Held by TCRdb, this immuneACCESS table contains in-frame sequences only and omits some clones. Under half of the omission traces to an unresolved V gene where checked; the cause of the rest is unknown. The V and J calls and the clone size are those of that table, but D and trimming were determined from the DNA. In all, the sample holds fewer than 150,000 clones, and around 87% of those were seen once. Around 3.6% of the sample belongs to the ten largest clones.

The chain links TRBV11-3 with TRBJ1-1; the junction holds 7 bases that match TRBD1. The sample taken for sequencing was peripheral blood. The origin of this receptor is a woman aged 60-70 years with acute or convalescent COVID-19. The DNA reads as follows: TGTGCCAGCAGCCACGTCAGGGGGATGAACACTGAAGCTTTCTTT. It is translated as CASSHVRGMNTEAFF.